The sequence of this TCR beta chain was determined in a study of T cell responses to AZD1222 COVID-19 vaccine. Germline CDR1 is MNHEY and CDR2 is SVGAGI. The V end lost 9 bases, the J end lost 6 bases, and 15 bases lay between the germline ends. This CDR3 is built from 13 residues. Profiled with immunoSEQ multiplex PCR; TCRdb holds only in-frame clones, not every one. The sample includes about 150,000 clones, 88% of them seen just once. The V call is TRBV6-5, the J call TRBJ2-1; D perhaps matches TRBD1 (6 bases). Sample: peripheral blood, taken on day 0 of AZD1222 vaccination. The source of this sequence is an adult in good health. CDR3 in DNA: TGTGCCAGTACCACAGGGTCCCGCAATGAGCAGTTCTTC. This encodes CASTTGSRNEQFF.